Included here is one T cell receptor beta chain sequence, with context. The antigen is not known. The primer mix had 60 Vbeta and 13 Jbeta primers. Profiling relied on immunoSEQ multiplex PCR, and the TCRdb table lists in-frame clones only, not all of them. The repertoire holds 99,000 or so clones, with about 9.4% as singletons. The data stem from a study of cytomegalovirus exposure and HLA in healthy donors. General observations from the study: In a later analysis, across HLA loci, associated TCR counts were highest for DRB1, lowest for HLA-C.

The germline V and J ends were trimmed by 4 bases and 5 bases, with 9 bases remaining between them. Germline V gives CDR1 SGDLS, CDR2 YYNGEE. The CDR3 has 12 amino acids. The TCR was taken from a man between 35 and 55 years old in good health and CMV-seropositive. V is TRBV9 and J is TRBJ1-1; D unresolved. Specimen: PBMCs. Written as DNA, the CDR3 is TGTGCCAGCAGCCAAGGAGTTACTGAAGCTTTCTTT. Protein: CASSQGVTEAFF.